These 16 T cell receptor beta chains were all obtained from the same sample, sequenced in a study of blood T cells in healthy people across ages. A sample-barcoded 5' primer and a J-beta primer mix were used in a second PCR of roughly 7 to 11 cycles. TCRdb re-called the 5' RACE reads with MiXCR, one entry per CDR3 protein. The profile shows 550,000 to 800,000 distinct CDR3 sequences, more than 20% of them singletons. Sequencing used blood. These receptors originate from a man between 65 and 85 years old in good health.

The chain combines TRBV20-1 with TRBJ2-1; D may be TRBD2 (6 bases). The CDR3 is 13 residues long. V lost 5 bases, J lost 7 bases, and 15 bases lay in between. In germline, CDR1 is DFQATT, CDR2 SNEGSKA (reference sequence). Here the CDR3 reads CSAARDSGNEQFF. CDR3 bases: TGCAGTGCTGCCCGGGACTCAGGAAATGAGCAGTTCTTC.

This rearrangement joins TRBV20-1 to TRBJ2-5; 10 nucleotides line up with TRBD2. Germline V gene data show CDR1 as DFQATT and CDR2 as SNEGSKA (reference sequence). The CDR3 sequence is 13 residues long. Losses at the gene ends were 4 bases for V and 5 bases for J; bases not matched to a gene: 4. The CDR3 DNA is TGCAGTGCTATAAGCGGGGGGGTGGAGACCCAGTACTTC. Translation: CSAISGGVETQYF.

The gene calls are TRBV11-2 and TRBJ2-1, with D possibly matching TRBD2 (6 bases). This CDR3 has 13 residues. Germline loops: CDR1 SGHAT, CDR2 FQNNGV. Between the trimmed V and J ends, which lost 7 bases and 7 bases, there was a span of 14 bases. The CDR3, as DNA: TGTGCCAGCACCCCGACTAGTTCTAATGAGCAGTTCTTC. Translation: CASTPTSSNEQFF.

The chain combines TRBV29-1 with TRBJ1-3; TRBD1 matches 7 bases. V shed 6 bases and J 0 bases; nucleotides not matched to a gene: 2. The CDR3 is 13 residues long. CDR1 SQVTM and CDR2 ANQGSEA come from the germline V gene. The CDR3 protein is CSVTGSSGNTIYF. In DNA form, the CDR3 reads TGCAGCGTGACAGGGTCCTCTGGAAACACCATATATTTT.

This chain uses TRBV7-3 with TRBJ2-2; no firm D call. The CDR3 extends over 16 amino acids. The germline gives CDR1 SGHTA, CDR2 FQGTGA. Trimming left V 0 bases short and J 1 base short, with 9 bases between. CDR3 sequence: CASSLTTRRNTGELFF. The CDR3, as DNA: TGTGCCAGCAGCTTAACGACGAGGCGGAACACCGGGGAGCTGTTTTTT.

A single count supports this clonotype. This may be a read error: a much more frequent sequence differs by one nucleotide. The chain couples TRBV7-2 to TRBJ2-7; 11 bases are shared with TRBD2. Germline V gives CDR1 SGHTA, CDR2 FQGNSA. J gave up 7 bases and V 2 bases, and 7 bases lay outside the gene matches. There are 15 residues in the CDR3. The CDR3 DNA is TGTGCCAGCAGCTTACTAGCGGGAGGAGCTGGGGAGCAGTACTTC. Translation: CASSLLAGGAGEQYF.

The J gene is TRBJ1-2, the V gene TRBV20-1; D is unclear. Trimming left V 3 bases short and J 3 bases short, with 8 bases between. This CDR3 contains 12 residues. CDR1 and CDR2 from the germline V gene are DFQATT and SNEGSKA (reference sequence). The CDR3 loop is CSARPSYYGYTF. CDR3 bases: TGCAGTGCTAGGCCGTCCTACTATGGCTACACCTTC.

This clonotype occurred a few times. This chain links TRBV20-1 with TRBJ2-5; 8 bases are a match to TRBD1. The germline V gene has CDR1 DFQATT and CDR2 SNEGSKA (reference sequence). The CDR3 sequence is 14 residues long. V gave up 5 bases and J gave up 5 bases; unmatched junction bases: 10. CDR3 in amino acids: CSAFDRGGGETQYF. The CDR3 nucleotides are TGCAGTGCTTTCGACAGGGGAGGAGGGGAGACCCAGTACTTC.

The chain joins TRBV9 to TRBJ2-1; possible D gene TRBD1, 7 bases. Trimming removed 2 bases at V and 5 bases at J, with 20 bases between. The CDR3 is 17 amino acids. Germline CDR1 and CDR2: SGDLS and YYNGEE. CDR3 sequence (DNA): TGTGCCAGCAGCGTTCCGGCGGGACAGCGCCAGGACAATGAGCAGTTCTTC. This encodes CASSVPAGQRQDNEQFF.

V gene TRBV9 combines with J gene TRBJ2-5; 11 bases match TRBD2. J gave up 3 bases and V 2 bases, and 0 bases lay outside the gene matches. Germline V lookup: CDR1 SGDLS, CDR2 YYNGEE. The CDR3 totals 14 residues. The CDR3 region has the DNA TGTGCCAGCAGCGTTAGCGGGGGGGAAGAGACCCAGTACTTC. This gives the protein CASSVSGGEETQYF.

In its sample, this clonotype was seen many times. The rearrangement links TRBV12-3 or TRBV12-4 to TRBJ2-3; 8 bases map to TRBD1. Unmatched junction bases numbered 4, after V lost 5 bases and J lost 3 bases. This CDR3 is built from 14 residues. CDR3 loop: CASSPGQGTDTQYF. The CDR3 DNA sequence: TGTGCCAGCAGTCCCGGACAGGGAACAGATACGCAGTATTTT.

This clonotype was seen only once. This CDR3 reads CASSQDPPNSNQPQHF. The CDR3 DNA reads TGTGCCAGCAGCCAAGACCCCCCTAATAGCAATCAGCCCCAGCATTTT. V usage is TRBV3-1 and J usage is TRBJ1-5, with D hard to call. This CDR3 comprises 16 residues. Trimming pared 0 bases from V and 0 bases from J, leaving 9 bases between. Germline assignment: CDR1 LGHDT and CDR2 YNNKEL (reference sequence).

The chain joins TRBV7-9 to TRBJ1-5; 7 bases agree with TRBD1. Germline loops: CDR1 SEHNR, CDR2 FQNEAQ (reference sequence). The CDR3 totals 14 residues. After removal of 5 bases from V and 7 bases from J, the junction contained 8 bases not matched to a gene. The CDR3 DNA follows: TGTGCCAGCAGCGACGACAGGGTCTCCCAGCCCCAGCATTTT. It encodes CASSDDRVSQPQHF.

This clonotype was counted a few times. The chain joins TRBV7-9 to TRBJ2-1; D unresolved. CDR3 length equals 13 residues. Germline V gives CDR1 SEHNR, CDR2 FQNEAQ (reference sequence). Trimming took 1 base from V and 9 from J, leaving 10 bases between them. This CDR3 is CASSLVGGSEQFF. Here the CDR3 DNA reads TGTGCCAGCAGCTTAGTAGGTGGGTCTGAGCAGTTCTTC.

This clonotype was detected many times. This chain connects TRBV9 to TRBJ2-3; no reliable D call. V lost 3 bases, J lost 4 bases, and 6 bases lay in between. Germline CDR1 SGDLS, CDR2 YYNGEE. CDR3 size: 12 residues. CDR3 nucleotides: TGTGCCAGCAGCGGGAGTGCAGATACGCAGTATTTT. It specifies CASSGSADTQYF.

The V and J genes are TRBV6-1 and TRBJ2-7; possibly TRBD1 for D (6 bases). V was pared by 2 bases and J by 2 bases, with 7 bases between. The CDR3 has 13 amino acids. The V gene's germline CDR1 is MNHNS and CDR2 SASEGT. CDR3 in amino acids: CASSENRAYEQYF. The CDR3 bases are TGTGCCAGCAGTGAAAACAGGGCCTACGAGCAGTACTTC.